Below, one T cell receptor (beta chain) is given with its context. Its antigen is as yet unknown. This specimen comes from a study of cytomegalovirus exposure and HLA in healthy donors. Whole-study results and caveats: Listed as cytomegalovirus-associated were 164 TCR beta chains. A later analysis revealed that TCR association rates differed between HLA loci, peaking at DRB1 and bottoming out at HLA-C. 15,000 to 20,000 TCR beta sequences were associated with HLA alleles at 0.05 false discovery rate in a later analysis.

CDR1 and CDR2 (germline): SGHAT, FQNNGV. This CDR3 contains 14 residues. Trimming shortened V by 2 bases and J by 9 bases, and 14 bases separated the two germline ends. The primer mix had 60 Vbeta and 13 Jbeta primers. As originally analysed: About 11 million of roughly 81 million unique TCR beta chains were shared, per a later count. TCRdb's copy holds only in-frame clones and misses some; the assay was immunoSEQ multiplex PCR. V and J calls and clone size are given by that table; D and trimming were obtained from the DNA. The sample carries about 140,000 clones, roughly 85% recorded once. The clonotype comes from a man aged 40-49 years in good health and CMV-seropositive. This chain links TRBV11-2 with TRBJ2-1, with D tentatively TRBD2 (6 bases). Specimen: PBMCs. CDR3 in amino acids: CASSLIGSRGEQFF. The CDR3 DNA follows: TGTGCCAGCAGCTTAATCGGGAGTAGGGGTGAGCAGTTCTTC.